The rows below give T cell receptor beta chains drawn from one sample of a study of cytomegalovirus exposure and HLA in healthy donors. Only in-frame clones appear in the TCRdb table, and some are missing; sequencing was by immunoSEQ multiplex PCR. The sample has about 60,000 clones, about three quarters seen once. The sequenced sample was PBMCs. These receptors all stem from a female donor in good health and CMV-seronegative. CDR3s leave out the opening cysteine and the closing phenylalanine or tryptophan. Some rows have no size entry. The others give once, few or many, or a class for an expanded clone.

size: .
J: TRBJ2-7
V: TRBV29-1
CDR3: SVGGQGHEQY

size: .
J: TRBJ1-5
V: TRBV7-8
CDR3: ASSSMWGVGQPQH

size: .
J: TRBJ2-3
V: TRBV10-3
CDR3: AISDRVADMQY

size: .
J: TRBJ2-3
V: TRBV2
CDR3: ASRERTSGGRTFRTDTQY

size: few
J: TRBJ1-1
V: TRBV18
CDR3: ASSPGTVNTEAF

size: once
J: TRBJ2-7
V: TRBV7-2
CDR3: ASRQNYEQY

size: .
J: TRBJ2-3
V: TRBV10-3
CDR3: AISEGGTRTDTQY

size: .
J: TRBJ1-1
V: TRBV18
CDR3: ASSPFGDRAHANAAF

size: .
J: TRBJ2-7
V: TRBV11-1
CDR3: ASRGTGAREQY

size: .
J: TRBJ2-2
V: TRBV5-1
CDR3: ASSTGQGRAGELF

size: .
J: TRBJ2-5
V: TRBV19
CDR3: ASGTSATQY

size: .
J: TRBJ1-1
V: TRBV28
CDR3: ASSLWWDRNTEAF

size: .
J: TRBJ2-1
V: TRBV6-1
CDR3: ASSDEAGGPNEQF

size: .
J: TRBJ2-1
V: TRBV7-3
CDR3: ASSLERRNEQF

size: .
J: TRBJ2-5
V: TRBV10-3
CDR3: AISEFELMVEETQY

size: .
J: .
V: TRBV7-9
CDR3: ASSSLKDSRRYEQY

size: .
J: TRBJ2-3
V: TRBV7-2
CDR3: ASSPWGQEKDTQY

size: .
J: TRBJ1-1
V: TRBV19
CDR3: ASTLAGSTEAF

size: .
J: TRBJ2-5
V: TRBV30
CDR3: AWSRGRETQY

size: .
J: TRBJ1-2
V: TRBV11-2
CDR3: ASSLDPGALGGYT

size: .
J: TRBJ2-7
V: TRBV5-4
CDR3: ASSLGGVAVAYEQY

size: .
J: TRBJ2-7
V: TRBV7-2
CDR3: ASSEGLAGGLVQY

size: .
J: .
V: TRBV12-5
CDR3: ASGRDSYEQY

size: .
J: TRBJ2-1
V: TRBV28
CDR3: ASSDPRGTSGGPYNEQF

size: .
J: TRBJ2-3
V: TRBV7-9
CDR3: ASSSAWAVTDTQY

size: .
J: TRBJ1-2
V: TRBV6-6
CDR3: ASSYGQGGQYGYT

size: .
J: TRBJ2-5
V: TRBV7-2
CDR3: ASSFGRGGETQY

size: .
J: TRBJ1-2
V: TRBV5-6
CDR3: ASSSPARGGELLGYGYT

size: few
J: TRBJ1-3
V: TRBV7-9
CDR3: ASSAHISSGNTIY

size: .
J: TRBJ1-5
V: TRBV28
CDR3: ASTLEYRNNQPQH

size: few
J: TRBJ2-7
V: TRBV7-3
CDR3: ASSPTSGSSYEQY

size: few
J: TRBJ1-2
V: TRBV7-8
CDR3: ASSPLVGYGYT

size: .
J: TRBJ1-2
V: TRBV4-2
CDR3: ASSYGQGDGGYT

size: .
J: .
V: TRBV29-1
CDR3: SVADGTYEQY

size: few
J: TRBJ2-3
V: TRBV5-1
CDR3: ASSLVGLAATDTQY

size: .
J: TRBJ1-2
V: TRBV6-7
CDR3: ASSYSPREGARGYT

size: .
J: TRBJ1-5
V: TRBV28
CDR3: ASSLWEGGHQPQH

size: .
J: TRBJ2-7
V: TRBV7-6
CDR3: ASSLALLREVDEQY

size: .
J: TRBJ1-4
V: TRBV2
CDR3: ASTGDTSTNEKLF

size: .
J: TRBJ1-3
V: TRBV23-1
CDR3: ASSYRDSRNTIY